This TCR beta chain was obtained from a study of blood T cells in healthy people across ages. General study points: Long-lived and aged donors differed, with more naive CD4+ cells and higher diversity in the long-lived.

A J-beta primer mix and a sample-barcoded 5' primer were used in a second PCR of roughly 6 to 12 cycles. TCRdb re-analysed the 5' RACE reads in MiXCR, keeping a single row per CDR3 protein. Among 1.5 million to 2 million distinct CDR3 sequences, 28% were seen once, and the ten largest hold 7.7%. The CDR3 has 18 amino acids. Germline CDR1 reads MGHDK; CDR2 reads SYGVNS. Trimming took 3 bases from V and 1 from J, leaving 19 bases between them. This clonotype was observed many times. Its antigen is undetermined. The material sequenced was blood. The genes are TRBV25-1 and TRBJ2-4, with D hard to call. The TCR comes from a woman in her thirties in good health. The CDR3 DNA reads as TGTGCCAGCAGTGACCCGACGGACGGAATCCCGGCCAAAAACATTCAGTACTTC. Translation: CASSDPTDGIPAKNIQYF.